The sequence of this T cell receptor (beta chain) was determined in a study of Graves' ophthalmopathy and Graves' hyperthyroidism. RNA transcripts provided the template for amplifying TCR beta CDR3 regions. First-round RT-PCR with HTBI primers preceded a second-round multiplex PCR. MiXCR, applied by TCRdb to the multiplex PCR reads, yields one record per CDR3 protein. The table lists approximately 210,000 distinct CDR3 sequences, 20% to 25% of them singletons. The receptor's source is a woman aged 45-59 years with Graves' ophthalmopathy. The sequenced sample consisted of peripheral blood.

CDR3 sequence: CASSLRGRFREQETQYF. The CDR3 DNA reads TGTGCCAGTAGTCTCAGGGGGCGCTTCCGAGAGCAAGAGACCCAGTACTTC. V and J are TRBV19 and TRBJ2-5, with TRBD1 identical over 8 bases. This CDR3 has 17 residues. Trimming at V came to 5 bases and at J to 2 bases, leaving 13 bases not matched to a gene. The germline CDR1 and CDR2 sequences are LNHDA and SQIVND (reference sequence).